The next 4 T cell receptor beta chains were all read from a single sample in a study of blood T cell repertoires in COVID-19. The assay was immunoSEQ multiplex PCR, and TCRdb's table has in-frame clones only and misses some. The sample carries roughly 570,000 clones, 70% to 90% recorded once. Sequencing was carried out using peripheral blood. These receptors originate from a woman aged 45-59 years with COVID-19, enrolled during active disease.

This clone came up once. The chain joins TRBV15 to TRBJ1-5; no definite D call. This CDR3 has 15 amino acids. The germline V gene encodes CDR1 LNHNV and CDR2 YYDKDF (reference sequence). V was trimmed by 0 bases and J by 3 bases, leaving 9 bases between them. The CDR3 protein is CATSRDGQVNQPQHF. Here the CDR3 DNA reads TGTGCCACCAGCAGAGACGGTCAGGTCAATCAGCCCCAGCATTTT.

The chain has TRBV10-3 and TRBJ2-7; 8 bases are a match to TRBD1. The CDR3 consists of 15 residues. The germline V gene has CDR1 ENHRY and CDR2 SYGVKD. The V gene end was trimmed by 2 bases and the J gene end by 4 bases; junction bases not matched to a gene: 7. For the CDR3, the DNA is TGTGCCATCAGTGAGCCTAGGACAGGGAGGTACGAGCAGTACTTC. Its translation is CAISEPRTGRYEQYF.

The chain combines TRBV5-1 with TRBJ1-2; TRBD1 matches 8 bases. Germline V gene data show CDR1 as SGHRS and CDR2 as YFSETQ. The V segment lost 2 bases and the J segment 4 bases; nucleotides outside the gene matches: 13. The CDR3 runs to 17 residues. The CDR3 nucleotides read TGCGCCAGCAGCTTAGACCCTCCGGGACAGGATTTCTATGGCTACACCTTC. This codes for CASSLDPPGQDFYGYTF.

V is TRBV24-1 and J is TRBJ2-2; 10 bases map to TRBD2. The germline CDR1 and CDR2 sequences are KGHDR and SFDVKD. J was trimmed by 8 bases and V by 3 bases; bases with no gene match: 8. There are 16 residues in the CDR3. CDR3 protein: CATSDRPAGGVGELFF. In nucleotides, the CDR3 is TGTGCCACCAGTGATCGCCCAGCGGGGGGGGTAGGGGAGCTGTTTTTT.